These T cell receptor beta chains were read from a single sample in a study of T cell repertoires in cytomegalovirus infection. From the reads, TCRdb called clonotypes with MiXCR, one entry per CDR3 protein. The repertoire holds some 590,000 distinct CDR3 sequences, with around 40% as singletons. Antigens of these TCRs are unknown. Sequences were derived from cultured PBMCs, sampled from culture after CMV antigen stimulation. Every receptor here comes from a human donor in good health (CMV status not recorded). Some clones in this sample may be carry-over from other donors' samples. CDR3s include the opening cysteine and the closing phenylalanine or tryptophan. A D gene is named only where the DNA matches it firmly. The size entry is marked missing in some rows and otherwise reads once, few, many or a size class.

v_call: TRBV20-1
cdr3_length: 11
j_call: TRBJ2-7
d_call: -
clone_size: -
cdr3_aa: CSAGGTTRQYF
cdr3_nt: TGCAGTGCGGGGGGTACTACGAGGCAGTACTTC

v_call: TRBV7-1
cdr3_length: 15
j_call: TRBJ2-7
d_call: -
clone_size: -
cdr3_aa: CASSPFGLGGYEQYF
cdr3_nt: TGTGCCAGCAGCCCCTTTGGGCTGGGGGGCTACGAGCAGTACTTC

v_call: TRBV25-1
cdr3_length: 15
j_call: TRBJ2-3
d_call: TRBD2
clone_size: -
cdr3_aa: CASSKPGLVADTQYF
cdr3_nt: TGTGCCAGCAGTAAGCCGGGACTAGTAGCAGATACGCAGTATTTT

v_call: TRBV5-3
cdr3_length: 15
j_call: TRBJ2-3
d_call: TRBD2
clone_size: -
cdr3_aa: CASSLKTSITDTQYF
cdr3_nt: TGTGCCAGCAGCTTGAAGACTAGCATAACAGATACGCAGTATTTT

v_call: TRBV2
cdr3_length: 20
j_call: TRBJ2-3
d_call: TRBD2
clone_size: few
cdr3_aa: CASSESGLAGYPDGTDTQYF
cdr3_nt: TGTGCCAGCAGTGAATCAGGACTAGCGGGCTACCCGGATGGCACAGATACGCAGTATTTT

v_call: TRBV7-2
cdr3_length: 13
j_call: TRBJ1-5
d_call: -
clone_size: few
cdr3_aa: CASSLAFIQPQHF
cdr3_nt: TGTGCCAGCAGCTTAGCGTTTATTCAGCCCCAGCATTTT

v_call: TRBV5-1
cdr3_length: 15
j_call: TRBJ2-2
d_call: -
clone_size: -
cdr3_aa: CASSLVSANTGELFF
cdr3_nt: TGCGCCAGCAGCTTGGTCTCAGCGAACACCGGGGAGCTGTTTTTT

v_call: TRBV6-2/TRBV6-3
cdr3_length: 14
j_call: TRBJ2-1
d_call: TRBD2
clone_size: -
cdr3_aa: CASITSGRGNEQFF
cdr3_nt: TGTGCCAGCATTACTAGCGGGAGAGGGAATGAGCAGTTCTTC

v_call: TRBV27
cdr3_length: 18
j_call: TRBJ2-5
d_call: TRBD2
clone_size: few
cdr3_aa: CASSLYGTSGGAPETQYF
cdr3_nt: TGTGCCAGCAGTTTATATGGGACTAGCGGGGGGGCTCCGGAGACCCAGTACTTC

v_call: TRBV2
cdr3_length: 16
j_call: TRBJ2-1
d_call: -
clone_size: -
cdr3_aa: CASSPRGLPSYNEQFF
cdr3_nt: TGTGCCAGCAGCCCCCGAGGACTTCCCTCCTACAATGAGCAGTTCTTC

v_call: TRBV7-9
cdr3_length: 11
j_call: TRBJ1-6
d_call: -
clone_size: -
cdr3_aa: CASSQGTTLHF
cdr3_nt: TGTGCCAGCAGCCAAGGGACGACCCTCCACTTT

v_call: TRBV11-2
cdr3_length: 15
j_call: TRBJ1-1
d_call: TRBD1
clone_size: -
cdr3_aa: CASSSGDRMNTEAFF
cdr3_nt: TGTGCCAGCAGCTCGGGGGACAGGATGAACACTGAAGCTTTCTTT

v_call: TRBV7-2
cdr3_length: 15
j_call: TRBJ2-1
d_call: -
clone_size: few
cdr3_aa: CASSPTGTTYNEQFF
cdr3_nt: TGTGCCAGCAGCCCGACCGGGACAACCTACAATGAGCAGTTCTTC

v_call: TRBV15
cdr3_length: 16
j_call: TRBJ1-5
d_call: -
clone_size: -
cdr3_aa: CATSSRPRDTDQPQHF
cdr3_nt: TGTGCCACCAGCAGTAGGCCCCGGGACACCGATCAGCCCCAGCATTTT